One sample yielded the 10 T cell receptor beta chains listed below, sequenced in a study of blood T cells in healthy people across ages (dated by TCRdb to between 2015 and 2016). The library was built by means of 5' RACE. Sequencing was carried out with an Illumina HiSeq 2500. A second roughly 6 to 11 cycle PCR used a sample-barcoded 5' primer and a J-beta primer mix. In TCRdb, the public reads were trimmed at Q25 with fastp and aligned with MiXCR, with productive beta chains retained. Entries are consolidated by CDR3 protein sequence, retaining the most common genes and DNA. In all, the sample holds just under 750,000 distinct CDR3 sequences, and about a fifth of those were seen once. Clones ranked in the top ten supply less than 25% of the sample. The sequencing sample was made of blood. The receptors were gathered from a man aged 70-80 years in good health.

This clonotype was detected only a few times. This chain links TRBV28 with TRBJ2-4; D is ambiguous. Germline CDR1 and CDR2: MDHEN and SYDVKM. CDR3 length: 14 amino acids. V was cut by 3 bases and J by 7 bases, with 13 bases left in between. For the CDR3, the DNA is TGTGCCAGCAGTTTGGCCCGGGCTGGTAACATTCAGTACTTC. This gives the protein CASSLARAGNIQYF.

This clonotype was found a few times. J is TRBJ2-3 and V is TRBV3-1; a weak D match, TRBD2 (5 bases). Germline assignment: CDR1 LGHDT and CDR2 YNNKEL (reference sequence). V shed 0 bases and J shed 0 bases, with 10 bases lying between them. CDR3 length equals 16 residues. The CDR3 region is CASSQDRSGSTDTQYF. The CDR3 DNA is TGTGCCAGCAGCCAAGATCGGAGCGGAAGCACAGATACGCAGTATTTT.

The chain joins TRBV24-1 to TRBJ2-3, with D possibly called TRBD1 or TRBD2 (6 bases each). This CDR3 has 18 amino acids. Germline V CDR1 and CDR2: KGHDR, SFDVKD. The germline V and J ends were trimmed by 3 bases and 4 bases, with 22 bases remaining between them. The DNA for the CDR3 is TGTGCCACCAGTGATCGAAGGGGGACCGGAGGGTCCCCAGATACGCAGTATTTT. This codes for CATSDRRGTGGSPDTQYF.

V is TRBV27 and J is TRBJ2-7, with 7 bases lining up with TRBD1. V shed 5 bases and J 6 bases; nucleotides not matched to a gene: 7. The CDR3 sequence is 13 residues long. In germline, CDR1 is MNHEY, CDR2 SMNVEV (reference sequence). This CDR3 reads CASSNDRAAEQYF. The CDR3 nucleotides are TGTGCCAGCAGTAACGACAGGGCGGCCGAGCAGTACTTC.

The rearrangement joins TRBV27 to TRBJ2-3, with D tentatively TRBD2 (6 bases). The CDR3 is 17 amino acids. V shed 3 bases and J shed 2 bases, with 18 bases lying between them. In germline, CDR1 is MNHEY, CDR2 SMNVEV (reference sequence). This CDR3 reads CASSLVGGTQPTDTQYF. CDR3 nucleotides: TGTGCCAGCAGTTTGGTGGGAGGTACCCAGCCCACAGATACGCAGTATTTT.

This clonotype was seen only a few times. This chain connects TRBV14 to TRBJ2-1; D unclear. The germline CDR1 and CDR2 sequences are SGHDN and FVKESK. Trimming pared 1 base from V and 8 bases from J, leaving 15 bases between. The CDR3 has 15 amino acids. Here the CDR3 DNA reads TGTGCCAGCAGCCAAGGACGTTTTTTTGGCGATGAGCAGTTCTTC. Amino acid sequence: CASSQGRFFGDEQFF.

This clonotype was detected a few times. The gene calls are TRBV10-2 and TRBJ2-3, with 8 nucleotides matching TRBD1. Germline V lookup: CDR1 WSHSY, CDR2 SAAADI. V gave up 5 bases and J gave up 4 bases; unmatched junction bases: 8. The CDR3 sequence is 15 residues long. The CDR3 sequence: CASSYGTGAPDTQYF. CDR3 DNA sequence: TGCGCCAGCAGTTACGGGACAGGTGCTCCAGATACGCAGTATTTT.

In this sample, this clonotype turned up a few times. The V and J genes are TRBV14 and TRBJ1-4; the D gene is possibly TRBD1 (5 bases). CDR1 SGHDN and CDR2 FVKESK come from the germline V gene. The length of the CDR3 is 18 residues. V lost 4 bases to trimming and J lost 6 bases, with 24 bases between them. In DNA form, the CDR3 reads TGTGCCAGCAGCCCCGGGACGGTCGAGGATCTTGGGGATGAAAAACTGTTTTTT. Translated, it gives CASSPGTVEDLGDEKLFF. Combining the CDR3 with reference TRBV14 and TRBJ1-4 gives the whole variable domain EAGVTQFPSHSVIEKGQTVTLRCDPISGHDNLYWYRRVMGKEIKFLLHFVKESKQDESGMPNNRFLAERTGGTYSTLKVQPAELEDSGVYFCASSPGTVEDLGDEKLFFGSGTQLSVL.

This clonotype was seen only once. The rearrangement links TRBV7-9 to TRBJ2-2, with unresolved D. Germline assignment: CDR1 SEHNR and CDR2 FQNEAQ (reference sequence). Deletions cut 4 bases from V and 2 bases from J, with 14 bases between. The CDR3 consists of 16 residues. The CDR3 region is CASSSKRWSNTGELFF. The CDR3 DNA sequence: TGTGCCAGCAGCTCTAAGCGCTGGTCTAACACCGGGGAGCTGTTTTTT.

This rearrangement joins TRBV6-2 or TRBV6-3 to TRBJ2-1; possibly TRBD2 for D (5 bases). The CDR3 runs 16 residues. V was cut by 4 bases and J by 8 bases, with 21 bases left in between. Looked up from germline, CDR1 is MNHEY and CDR2 is SVGEGT. DNA for the CDR3: TGTGCCAGCAGTTCTGCTCAGGCAAATAAGGAGGATGAGCAGTTCTTC. Its translation is CASSSAQANKEDEQFF.